These T cell receptor beta chains were read from a single sample in a study of blood T cell repertoires in COVID-19. Clones were read by immunoSEQ multiplex PCR, and TCRdb kept only the in-frame ones, dropping some. Of 87,000 or so clones listed, around 86% are singletons. The sequenced material came from peripheral blood. Receptor source: an elderly woman with active or convalescent COVID-19. Both conserved end residues are part of each CDR3. A D gene is named only where the DNA matches it firmly. Clone size is stated in some rows and not others, as once, few, many or a class when expanded.

v_gene,j_gene,abundance,d_gene,CDR3aa,CDR3nt
TRBV4-1,TRBJ2-7,.,TRBD2,CASSRDRAGGYEQYF,TGCGCCAGCAGCCGGGACCGAGCGGGAGGGTACGAGCAGTACTTC
TRBV19,TRBJ2-2,.,.,CASSSLGGNTGELFF,TGTGCCAGTAGTTCACTAGGGGGAAACACCGGGGAGCTGTTTTTT
TRBV28,TRBJ2-7,.,TRBD1,CASRGQGRGEQYF,TGTGCCAGCAGGGGACAGGGGCGAGGCGAGCAGTACTTC
TRBV4-3,TRBJ2-3,.,.,CASSQTSTDTQYF,TGCGCCAGCAGCCAGACAAGCACAGATACGCAGTATTTT
TRBV2,TRBJ2-5,.,TRBD1,CATRGQAKETQYF,TGTGCCACACGAGGACAGGCTAAAGAGACCCAGTACTTC
TRBV30,TRBJ2-2,.,TRBD1,CAWSKQGWGTGELFF,TGTGCCTGGTCTAAACAGGGGTGGGGCACCGGGGAGCTGTTTTTT
TRBV5-4,TRBJ2-1,few,TRBD2,CANEKTGTSNIQFF,TGTGCCAACGAAAAAACCGGGACTAGTAATATCCAGTTCTTC
TRBV11-1,TRBJ2-7,.,.,CASSLARDYEQYF,TGTGCCAGCAGCTTAGCGCGCGACTACGAGCAGTACTTC
TRBV6-2/TRBV6-3,TRBJ1-6,.,TRBD1,CASSQQGPNSPLHF,TGTGCCAGCAGCCAACAGGGGCCTAATTCACCCCTCCACTTT
TRBV29-1,TRBJ2-5,many,TRBD2,CSVDGLAGGTQYF,TGCAGCGTTGATGGACTAGCGGGGGGGACCCAGTACTTC
TRBV30,TRBJ2-6,.,.,CAWSSSGSGANVLTF,TGTGCCTGGAGTTCTTCAGGGTCCGGGGCCAACGTCCTGACTTTC
TRBV9,TRBJ1-3,.,.,CASSVGQASGNTIYF,TGTGCCAGCAGCGTAGGACAAGCCTCTGGAAACACCATATATTTT
TRBV28,TRBJ1-5,.,.,CASSTGNNQPQHF,TGTGCCAGCAGCACAGGGAACAATCAGCCCCAGCATTTT
TRBV9,TRBJ2-5,.,TRBD2,CASSATQRGLAAETQYF,TGTGCCAGCAGCGCGACCCAACGGGGACTAGCCGCCGAGACCCAGTACTTC
TRBV6-5,TRBJ2-7,.,.,CASSYVGTGSEQYF,TGTGCCAGCAGTTACGTTGGTACAGGTTCCGAGCAGTACTTC
TRBV4-2,TRBJ2-3,once,TRBD2,CASSRTSGGTDTQYF,TGTGCCAGCAGCCGAACTAGCGGGGGTACAGATACGCAGTATTTT
TRBV12-5,TRBJ2-3,once,TRBD2,CASGTSGGGDTQYF,TGTGCTAGTGGGACTAGCGGGGGAGGAGATACGCAGTATTTT
TRBV2,TRBJ2-3,.,.,CASSDNRFTDTQYF,TGTGCCAGCAGTGACAACAGGTTCACAGATACGCAGTATTTT
TRBV29-1,TRBJ2-7,.,TRBD2,CSVEGRDRAGGRYEQYF,TGCAGCGTTGAAGGCCGGGACAGAGCGGGAGGGCGGTACGAGCAGTACTTC
TRBV30,TRBJ2-1,.,TRBD1,CAWAGTGSGQFF,TGTGCCTGGGCCGGGACAGGGTCAGGGCAGTTCTTC
TRBV7-8,TRBJ2-7,once,.,CASIGRATYEQYF,TGTGCCAGCATCGGCAGGGCAACCTACGAGCAGTACTTC
TRBV5-4,TRBJ2-7,once,TRBD1,CASSAGQGRTYEQYF,TGTGCCAGCAGCGCGGGACAGGGGAGAACCTACGAGCAGTACTTC
TRBV6-5,TRBJ2-1,.,TRBD2,CASSYPGLAGYEQFF,TGTGCCAGCAGTTACCCCGGACTAGCGGGATATGAGCAGTTCTTC
TRBV5-6,TRBJ2-7,.,.,CASSFFERSSYEQYF,TGTGCCAGCAGCTTTTTTGAGAGGAGCTCCTACGAGCAGTACTTC
TRBV19,TRBJ1-2,.,TRBD1,CASSNFGTGIGYTF,TGTGCCAGTAGTAACTTCGGGACAGGGATTGGCTACACCTTC
TRBV19,TRBJ2-3,.,.,CASNRGTPASDTQYF,TGTGCCAGTAATCGCGGGACTCCAGCCTCAGATACGCAGTATTTT
TRBV27,TRBJ2-2,.,.,CACGKVLNTGELFF,TGTGCCTGCGGGAAAGTTCTGAACACCGGGGAGCTGTTTTTT
TRBV4-1,TRBJ1-1,.,.,CASSLLPNRENTEAFF,TGCGCCAGCAGCCTACTCCCGAACAGGGAGAACACTGAAGCTTTCTTT
TRBV18,TRBJ2-7,.,TRBD2,CASSPSLAESYEQYF,TGTGCCAGCTCACCAAGCCTAGCGGAGTCCTACGAGCAGTACTTC
TRBV7-9,TRBJ2-7,.,.,CASSLSYEQYF,TGTGCCAGCAGCCTTTCCTACGAGCAGTACTTC
TRBV19,TRBJ1-3,.,.,CASTDRSSGNTIYF,TGTGCCAGTACTGACAGGTCGTCTGGAAACACCATATATTTT
TRBV11-3,TRBJ2-3,.,.,CASSQGYTQYF,TGTGCCAGCAGCCAGGGGTATACGCAGTATTTT
TRBV18,TRBJ2-7,.,TRBD1,CASSPTGTTYEQYF,TGTGCCAGCTCGCCGACAGGGACAACCTACGAGCAGTACTTC
TRBV19,TRBJ1-2,.,TRBD1,CASSMGQSFYGYTF,TGTGCCAGTAGTATGGGACAGAGCTTCTATGGCTACACCTTC
TRBV6-6,TRBJ2-6,.,TRBD1,CASNLQGRANVLTF,TGTGCCAGCAACCTACAGGGGCGGGCCAACGTCCTGACTTTC
TRBV6-2/TRBV6-3,TRBJ1-1,.,.,CASSSPTGSRRNTEAFF,TGTGCCAGCAGTAGCCCAACCGGGTCGAGAAGGAACACTGAAGCTTTCTTT
TRBV6-4,TRBJ1-4,.,.,CATVFRGDSTNEKLFF,TGTGCCACCGTATTTCGGGGTGATTCAACTAATGAAAAACTGTTTTTT
TRBV7-9,TRBJ1-4,.,.,CASSSEGATNEKLFF,TGTGCCAGCAGCTCCGAGGGGGCAACTAATGAAAAACTGTTTTTT
TRBV6-1,TRBJ2-7,.,TRBD1,CASSLPGTATGQYF,TGTGCCAGCAGTTTGCCCGGGACAGCTACGGGGCAGTACTTC
TRBV15,TRBJ1-1,.,.,CATSRGSFTEAFF,TGTGCCACCAGCAGAGGTTCGTTCACTGAAGCTTTCTTT
TRBV10-3,TRBJ2-2,few,TRBD2,CAISEISGSEGGELFF,TGTGCCATCAGTGAAATTAGCGGGAGTGAGGGCGGGGAGCTGTTTTTT
TRBV29-1,TRBJ2-7,.,TRBD1,CSVDGTDGEQYF,TGCAGCGTTGATGGGACAGACGGCGAGCAGTACTTC
TRBV2,TRBJ1-2,few,.,CASSQTAGRGYTF,TGTGCCAGCAGTCAAACAGCCGGCCGCGGCTACACCTTC
TRBV5-4,TRBJ1-4,.,.,CASSLAPGEKLFF,TGTGCCAGCAGCTTGGCACCAGGCGAAAAACTGTTTTTT
TRBV21-1,TRBJ1-1,.,.,CASSSRGAGNTEAFF,TGTGCCAGCAGCTCCCGTGGGGCCGGGAACACTGAAGCTTTCTTT
TRBV7-2,TRBJ2-1,.,.,CASSTVSNEQFF,TGTGCCAGCAGCACAGTGAGCAATGAGCAGTTCTTC
TRBV14,TRBJ1-1,few,TRBD1,CASSRDRARGAFF,TGTGCCAGCAGCCGGGACAGGGCCAGGGGAGCTTTCTTT